The T cell receptor (beta chain) under discussion was sequenced for a study of shared clonotypes between healthy human individuals. Across the study: Three plates were used per donor for CD4 naive, three for CD4 memory, two for CD8 naive and one for CD8 memory.

Several immunoSEQ plates held equal portions of the genomic DNA taken from each subset. Data came from immunoSEQ multiplex PCR; TCRdb stores just in-frame clones and leaves some out. The sample carries about 2 million clones, roughly 95% recorded once. The V end was cut by 3 bases, the J end by 5 bases, with 6 bases between. The CDR3 is 11 residues long. Positively selected for CCR7, the CD45RO-negative cells used as naive CD8 cells excluded terminally differentiated effector memory CD45RA+ cells. The receptor was derived from a man aged 18-30 years in good health. The rearrangement uses TRBV5-3 and TRBJ2-7, with D maybe TRBD2 (5 bases). TRBV5-3 is flagged as an ORF with uncertain function. Sequencing was carried out using naive CD8+ T cells sorted from blood. CDR3 amino acids: CARSSGDEQYF. The CDR3 DNA is TGTGCCAGAAGCTCCGGGGACGAGCAGTACTTC.